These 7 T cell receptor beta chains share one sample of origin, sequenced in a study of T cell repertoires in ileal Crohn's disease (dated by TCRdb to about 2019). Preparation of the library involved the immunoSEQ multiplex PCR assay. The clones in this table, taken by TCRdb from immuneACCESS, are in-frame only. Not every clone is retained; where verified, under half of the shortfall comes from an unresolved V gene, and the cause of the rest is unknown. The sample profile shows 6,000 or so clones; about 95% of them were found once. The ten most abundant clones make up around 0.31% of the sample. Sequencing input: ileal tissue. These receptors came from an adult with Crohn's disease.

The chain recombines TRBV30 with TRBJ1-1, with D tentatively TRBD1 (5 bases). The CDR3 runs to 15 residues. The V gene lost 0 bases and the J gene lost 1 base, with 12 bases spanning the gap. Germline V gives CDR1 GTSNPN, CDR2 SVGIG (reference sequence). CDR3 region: CAWSVPGVENTEAFF. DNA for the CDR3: TGTGCCTGGAGTGTACCGGGGGTTGAGAACACTGAAGCTTTCTTT.

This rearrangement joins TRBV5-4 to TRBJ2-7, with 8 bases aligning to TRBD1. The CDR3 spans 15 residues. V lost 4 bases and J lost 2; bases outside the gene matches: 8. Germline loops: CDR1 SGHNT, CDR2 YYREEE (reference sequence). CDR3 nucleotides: TGTGCCAGCAGCCTACCAGGGACAGGACCCTACGAGCAGTACTTC. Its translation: CASSLPGTGPYEQYF.

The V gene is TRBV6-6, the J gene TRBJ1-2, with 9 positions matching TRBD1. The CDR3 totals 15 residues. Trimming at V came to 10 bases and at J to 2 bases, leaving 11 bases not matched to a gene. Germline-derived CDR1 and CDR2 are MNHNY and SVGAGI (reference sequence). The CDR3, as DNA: TGTGCCATCTTTTCCCCGGGACAGGGAAACTATGGCTACACCTTC. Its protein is CAIFSPGQGNYGYTF.

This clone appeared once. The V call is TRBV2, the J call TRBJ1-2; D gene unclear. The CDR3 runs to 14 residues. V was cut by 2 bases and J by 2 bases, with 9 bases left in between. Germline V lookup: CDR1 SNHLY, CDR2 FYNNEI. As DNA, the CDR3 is TGTGCCAGCAGTGAATTATCGGGGAACTATGGCTACACCTTC. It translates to CASSELSGNYGYTF.

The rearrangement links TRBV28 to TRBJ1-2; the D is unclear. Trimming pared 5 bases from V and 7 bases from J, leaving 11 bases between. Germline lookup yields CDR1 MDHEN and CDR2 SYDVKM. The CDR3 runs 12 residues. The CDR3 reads CASSNGVGGYTF. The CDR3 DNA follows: TGTGCCAGCAGTAACGGGGTGGGTGGCTACACCTTC.

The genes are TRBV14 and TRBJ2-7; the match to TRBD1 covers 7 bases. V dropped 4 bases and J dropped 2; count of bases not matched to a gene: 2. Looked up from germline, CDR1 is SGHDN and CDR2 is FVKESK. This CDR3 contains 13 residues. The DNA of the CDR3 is TGTGCCAGCAGCCGGGGGACAGCCTACGAGCAGTACGTC. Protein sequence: CASSRGTAYEQYV.

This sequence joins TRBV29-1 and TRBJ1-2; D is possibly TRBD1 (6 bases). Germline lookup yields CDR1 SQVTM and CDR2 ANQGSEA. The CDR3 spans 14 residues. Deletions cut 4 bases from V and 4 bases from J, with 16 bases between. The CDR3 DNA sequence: TGCAGCGTTGTACAGGGAAAGGGCATCTATGGCTACACCTTC. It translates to CSVVQGKGIYGYTF.